Only a few counts were recorded for the clone carrying this T cell receptor (beta chain). This sample is drawn from a study of blood T cell repertoires in COVID-19. Study details: The cDNA or gDNA used as material had been derived from T cells, B-cell-depleted T cells, or PBMCs.

The CDR3 sequence is 15 residues long. Germline assignment: CDR1 SEHNR and CDR2 FQNEAQ (reference sequence). With 4 bases clipped from V and 4 bases from J, the junction kept 6 bases outside the gene matches. Per the study methods: The assay estimated nucleated cells by amplifying reference gene primers. Data came from immunoSEQ multiplex PCR; TCRdb stores just in-frame clones and leaves some out. That table supplies the V and J calls and clone size; D and trimming were determined from the DNA. The table lists fewer than 35,000 clones, around 90% of them singletons. The sequenced sample was peripheral blood. The rearrangement uses TRBV7-9 and TRBJ2-7; 11 bases are a match to TRBD2. The clonotype originates from a man between 50 and 59 years old with active or convalescent COVID-19. CDR3: CASSSPGTSGYEQYF. Here the CDR3 DNA reads TGTGCCAGCAGCTCTCCCGGGACTAGCGGATACGAGCAGTACTTC.